The 16 T cell receptor beta chains below come from one sample, sequenced in a study of cytomegalovirus exposure and HLA in healthy donors. The PCR used 60 Vbeta and 13 Jbeta primers. Assay used: immunoSEQ multiplex PCR; TCRdb lists only in-frame clones, some missing. The table records some 180,000 clones, 75% to 85% of them present only once. Sequencing was done on a sample of PBMCs. The receptors were sampled from a girl aged 2-9 years in good health and CMV-seropositive.

The chain carries TRBV13 and TRBJ2-1; 14 bases align to TRBD2. With V trimmed by 4 bases and J by 6 bases, 20 bases remained unmatched. The CDR3 is 21 amino acids. Germline V gives CDR1 PRHDT, CDR2 FYEKMQ (reference sequence). CDR3 in DNA: TGTGCCAGCAGCTCTCCGTTCAAAGGGACTAGCGGGAGTGAAGGCCGCAATGAGCAGTTCTTC. Encoded protein: CASSSPFKGTSGSEGRNEQFF.

The CDR3 bases are TGTGCCAGCAGCCGGGGACTAGCGGGAGGGATAACCTACAATGAGCAGTTCTTC. This sequence encodes CASSRGLAGGITYNEQFF. The chain recombines TRBV13 with TRBJ2-1; 16 nucleotides line up with TRBD2. Germline V gene sequence: CDR1 PRHDT, CDR2 FYEKMQ (reference sequence). The CDR3 consists of 18 residues. The ends lost 5 bases at V and 2 bases at J; junction bases unmatched: 6.

V and J are TRBV28 and TRBJ1-1; maybe TRBD1 (5 bases). Trimming pared 5 bases from V and 1 base from J, leaving 8 bases between. CDR3 size: 13 residues. The germline V gene has CDR1 MDHEN and CDR2 SYDVKM. CDR3: CASSMTANTEAFF. For the CDR3, the DNA is TGTGCCAGCAGTATGACAGCGAACACTGAAGCTTTCTTT.

This sequence joins TRBV29-1 and TRBJ2-7; D is uncertain. The germline V and J ends were trimmed by 7 bases and 1 base, with 20 bases remaining between them. Germline lookup yields CDR1 SQVTM and CDR2 ANQGSEA. The CDR3 loop spans 15 amino acids. CDR3 residues: CSALKAIDRSYEQYF. The CDR3 DNA reads as TGCAGCGCCCTTAAAGCGATCGATCGATCCTACGAGCAGTACTTC.

V is TRBV30 and J is TRBJ2-7; D gene ambiguous. The CDR3 is made up of 16 amino acids. The germline V gene has CDR1 GTSNPN and CDR2 SVGIG (reference sequence). Trimming cost V 1 base and J 1 base, with 17 bases left between them. This CDR3 reads CAWSGVGSSSSYEQYF. The DNA for the CDR3 is TGTGCCTGGAGTGGGGTCGGATCGTCTAGTTCCTACGAGCAGTACTTC.

The rearrangement joins TRBV5-1 to TRBJ2-5, with D tentatively TRBD1 (6 bases). The CDR3 loop spans 14 amino acids. Trimming stripped 0 bases from V and 2 bases from J, with 8 bases between. The germline CDR1 and CDR2 sequences are SGHRS and YFSETQ. The CDR3: CASSLEQGQETQYF. The DNA of the CDR3 is TGCGCCAGCAGCTTGGAACAGGGACAAGAGACCCAGTACTTC.

The chain joins TRBV10-3 to TRBJ2-1; TRBD2 matches 14 bases. The germline gives CDR1 ENHRY, CDR2 SYGVKD. After removal of 6 bases from V and 1 base from J, the junction contained 5 bases not matched to a gene. The CDR3 contains 17 residues. CDR3 nucleotides: TGTGCCATCAGCGGGACTAGCGGGAGTCAGTCCTACAATGAGCAGTTCTTC. The encoded protein is CAISGTSGSQSYNEQFF.

This chain connects TRBV9 to TRBJ1-6, with 9 bases identical to TRBD1. The CDR3 totals 17 residues. Germline CDR1 SGDLS, CDR2 YYNGEE. V shed 3 bases, J shed 6 bases, and the junction held 10 bases outside the gene matches. The CDR3 nucleotides read TGTGCCAGCAGCGCCCTTCTCGGGACAGGGCCTAATTCACCCCTCCACTTT. Protein sequence: CASSALLGTGPNSPLHF. Based on the CDR3 plus reference TRBV9 and TRBJ1-6, the full variable domain is DSGVTQTPKHLITATGQRVTLRCSPRSGDLSVYWYQQSLDQGLQFLIQYYNGEERAKGNILERFSAQQFPDLHSELNLSSLELGDSALYFCASSALLGTGPNSPLHFGNGTRLTVT.

This rearrangement joins TRBV4-2 to TRBJ2-2; maybe TRBD2 (5 bases). Germline V gene lookup returns CDR1 LGHNA and CDR2 YNFKEQ. Between the trimmed V and J ends, which lost 8 bases and 2 bases, there was a span of 9 bases. This CDR3 is 13 amino acids long. CDR3 nucleotide sequence: TGTGCCAGCGGACTCTTCAACACCGGGGAGCTGTTTTTT. It yields the protein CASGLFNTGELFF.

The chain links TRBV28 to TRBJ1-2, with D unresolved. The V gene lost 6 bases and the J gene lost 9 bases, with 14 bases spanning the gap. CDR1 and CDR2 (germline): MDHEN, SYDVKM. The CDR3 has 12 amino acids. Here the CDR3 reads CASRMGGISYTF. DNA of the CDR3: TGTGCCAGCAGGATGGGAGGGATCAGCTACACCTTC.

DNA for the CDR3: TGCGCCAGCAGCTCCGGACTAGCGGGACTCACCGGGGAGCTGTTTTTT. This translates into CASSSGLAGLTGELFF. V usage is TRBV4-1 and J usage is TRBJ2-2; 12 positions match TRBD2. CDR3 length equals 16 residues. V dropped 5 bases and J dropped 4; count of bases not matched to a gene: 5. CDR1 and CDR2 (germline): MGHRA, YSYEKL.

The chain employs TRBV19 and TRBJ1-2; TRBD1 matches 7 bases. J lost 3 bases, V lost 8 bases, and 15 bases had no gene match. CDR1 LNHDA and CDR2 SQIVND come from the germline V gene (reference sequence). The CDR3 sequence is 16 residues long. CDR3 coding DNA: TGTGCCAGTCGCAGGGGGACCGGGCCCCTCTACTATGGCTACACCTTC. This gives the protein CASRRGTGPLYYGYTF.

As for this clone: This same CDR3 is encoded by further DNA sequences in the sample. This chain connects TRBV2 to TRBJ2-7; 7 bases map to TRBD2. The germline gives CDR1 SNHLY, CDR2 FYNNEI. Trimming removed 0 bases from V and 3 bases from J; junction bases left unmatched: 11. This CDR3 contains 17 residues. The CDR3 DNA reads as TGTGCCAGCAGTGAAGCTGGAGCGGGGACTATCAACTACGAGCAGTACTTC. Its protein product is CASSEAGAGTINYEQYF. Combining the CDR3 with reference TRBV2 and TRBJ2-7 gives the whole variable domain EPEVTQTPSHQVTQMGQEVILRCVPISNHLYFYWYRQILGQKVEFLVSFYNNEISEKSEIFDDQFSVERPDGSNFTLKIRSTKLEDSAMYFCASSEAGAGTINYEQYFGPGTRLTVT.

V usage is TRBV5-1 and J usage is TRBJ2-1; D possibly corresponds to TRBD2 (6 bases). Germline loops: CDR1 SGHRS, CDR2 YFSETQ. This CDR3 has 15 amino acids. Trimming pared 3 bases from V and 8 bases from J, leaving 18 bases between. In DNA form, the CDR3 reads TGCGCCAGCAGCTGGAGGGCGGGTTGGCCCTATGAGCAGTTCTTC. It translates to CASSWRAGWPYEQFF. Full variable domain (outside the CDR3, taken from reference TRBV5-1 and TRBJ2-1): KAGVTQTPRYLIKTRGQQVTLSCSPISGHRSVSWYQQTPGQGLQFLFEYFSETQRNKGNFPGRFSGRQFSNSRSEMNVSTLELGDSALYLCASSWRAGWPYEQFFGPGTRLTVL.

The gene calls are TRBV5-1 and TRBJ2-7; TRBD2 matches 9 bases. CDR3 length: 17 residues. The germline CDR1 and CDR2 sequences are SGHRS and YFSETQ. The junction had 13 bases not matched to a gene; V was cut back by 4 bases and J by 2 bases. The CDR3, as DNA: TGCGCCAGCAGCCCCATGCATCTAGCGGGGAGGACCTACGAGCAGTACTTC. Its translation is CASSPMHLAGRTYEQYF. The variable domain in full, completed from reference TRBV5-1 and TRBJ2-7, reads KAGVTQTPRYLIKTRGQQVTLSCSPISGHRSVSWYQQTPGQGLQFLFEYFSETQRNKGNFPGRFSGRQFSNSRSEMNVSTLELGDSALYLCASSPMHLAGRTYEQYFGPGTRLTVT.

The chain carries TRBV25-1 and TRBJ2-1; tentatively, D is TRBD1 (5 bases). Germline values: CDR1 MGHDK, CDR2 SYGVNS. V lost 3 bases to trimming and J lost 7 bases, with 19 bases between them. The CDR3 spans 16 residues. As DNA, the CDR3 is TGTGCCAGCAGTGAGGCTTTACAGGCGCTTCCAAATGAGCAGTTCTTC. It is translated as CASSEALQALPNEQFF.